This is a list of T cell receptor beta chains from one sample in a study of T-cell memory formation after mild COVID-19. One entry per CDR3 protein results from TCRdb running MiXCR on the 5' RACE reads. The data contain hundreds of thousands of distinct CDR3 sequences, less than 25% of them singletons. Sample: PBMCs or a T cell subset sorted from them (not recorded which). These receptors all come from an adult woman who had mild COVID-19 (a few samples of this study predate the infection). Cell type and time point are not known. CDR3s include the opening cysteine and the closing phenylalanine or tryptophan. The D gene is left open where the match is weak. Size tells how often a clone was seen (once, few, many) or the class of an expanded clone, and some rows leave it out.

J gene: TRBJ2-7
clone size: few
V gene: TRBV6-1
D gene: NA
CDR3 protein: CASRLAYEQYF
CDR3 DNA: TGTGCCAGCAGACTAGCCTACGAGCAGTACTTC

J gene: TRBJ1-2
clone size: NA
V gene: TRBV20-1
D gene: NA
CDR3 protein: CTRDSNYGYTF
CDR3 DNA: TGCACCCGAGACAGTAACTATGGCTACACCTTC

J gene: TRBJ1-1
clone size: NA
V gene: TRBV29-1
D gene: NA
CDR3 protein: CSASRGFFSEAFF
CDR3 DNA: TGCAGCGCCAGTAGGGGCTTTTTCTCTGAAGCTTTCTTT

J gene: TRBJ1-1
clone size: few
V gene: TRBV18
D gene: NA
CDR3 protein: CASSPRQIQAFF
CDR3 DNA: TGTGCCAGCTCACCCCGACAGATACAAGCTTTCTTT

J gene: TRBJ2-1
clone size: few
V gene: TRBV30
D gene: TRBD1
CDR3 protein: CAWSRIDRDLDEQFF
CDR3 DNA: TGTGCCTGGAGTAGGATAGACAGGGATTTGGATGAGCAGTTCTTC

J gene: TRBJ2-2
clone size: few
V gene: TRBV2
D gene: TRBD2
CDR3 protein: CASSVPSGRAYTGELFF
CDR3 DNA: TGTGCCAGCAGTGTTCCTAGCGGGAGGGCGTACACCGGGGAGCTGTTTTTT

J gene: TRBJ1-4
clone size: NA
V gene: TRBV20-1
D gene: NA
CDR3 protein: CSARSPGGTNEKLFF
CDR3 DNA: TGCAGTGCTAGATCACCCGGGGGGACTAATGAAAAACTGTTTTTT

J gene: TRBJ1-5
clone size: few
V gene: TRBV5-1
D gene: TRBD1
CDR3 protein: CASSPNRGRINQPQHF
CDR3 DNA: TGCGCCAGCAGTCCCAACAGGGGGAGGATCAATCAGCCCCAGCATTTT

J gene: TRBJ2-7
clone size: few
V gene: TRBV7-6
D gene: NA
CDR3 protein: CASSITRSGYEQYF
CDR3 DNA: TGTGCCAGCAGCATCACACGCTCGGGGTACGAGCAGTACTTC

J gene: TRBJ1-1
clone size: few
V gene: TRBV27
D gene: NA
CDR3 protein: CASSLGVSSEAFF
CDR3 DNA: TGTGCCAGCAGTTTAGGGGTTAGCTCTGAAGCTTTCTTT

J gene: TRBJ2-5
clone size: few
V gene: TRBV4-1
D gene: TRBD1
CDR3 protein: CASMGQDFQETQYF
CDR3 DNA: TGCGCCAGCATGGGACAGGACTTCCAAGAGACCCAGTACTTC

J gene: TRBJ1-2
clone size: NA
V gene: TRBV12-3/TRBV12-4
D gene: NA
CDR3 protein: CASSQFLTNYGYTF
CDR3 DNA: TGTGCCAGCAGTCAATTTCTGACTAACTATGGCTACACCTTC

J gene: TRBJ2-7
clone size: few
V gene: TRBV9
D gene: TRBD2
CDR3 protein: CASSVGVRSGGSDEQYF
CDR3 DNA: TGTGCCAGCAGCGTAGGAGTACGGTCCGGCGGGAGTGACGAGCAGTACTTC

J gene: TRBJ2-1
clone size: NA
V gene: TRBV7-2
D gene: NA
CDR3 protein: CASSPQGLRNEQFF
CDR3 DNA: TGTGCCAGCAGCCCCCAAGGCCTTCGGAATGAGCAGTTCTTC

J gene: TRBJ1-1
clone size: few
V gene: TRBV7-2
D gene: TRBD1
CDR3 protein: CASHRDRRNTEAFF
CDR3 DNA: TGTGCCAGTCACCGGGACAGACGTAACACTGAAGCTTTCTTT

J gene: TRBJ1-5
clone size: few
V gene: TRBV12-3/TRBV12-4
D gene: TRBD1
CDR3 protein: CASSTGGYSNQPQHF
CDR3 DNA: TGTGCCAGCAGCACAGGGGGCTATAGCAATCAGCCCCAGCATTTT

J gene: TRBJ2-7
clone size: few
V gene: TRBV19
D gene: NA
CDR3 protein: CASSSPGQGRGEQYF
CDR3 DNA: TGTGCCAGTAGTTCCCCAGGGCAGGGGAGGGGCGAGCAGTACTTC

J gene: TRBJ2-7
clone size: NA
V gene: TRBV20-1
D gene: TRBD2
CDR3 protein: CSARRTGTTYEQYF
CDR3 DNA: TGCAGTGCTAGACGCACGGGGACTACCTACGAGCAGTACTTC

J gene: TRBJ2-1
clone size: few
V gene: TRBV9
D gene: TRBD2
CDR3 protein: CASSAPTGTSLAGEQFF
CDR3 DNA: TGTGCCAGCAGCGCACCAACCGGGACTAGCTTGGCGGGTGAGCAGTTCTTC

J gene: TRBJ2-2
clone size: few
V gene: TRBV7-2
D gene: TRBD2
CDR3 protein: CASSRVPGLAGGAGELFF
CDR3 DNA: TGTGCCAGCAGTCGCGTACCGGGACTAGCGGGGGGGGCCGGGGAGCTGTTTTTT

J gene: TRBJ2-5
clone size: few
V gene: TRBV12-3/TRBV12-4
D gene: TRBD2
CDR3 protein: CASSVSPILAGEETQYF
CDR3 DNA: TGTGCCAGCAGTGTTTCCCCTATTCTAGCGGGGGAAGAGACCCAGTACTTC

J gene: TRBJ1-6
clone size: few
V gene: TRBV7-6
D gene: TRBD1
CDR3 protein: CASSSYRDSRNSPLHF
CDR3 DNA: TGTGCCAGCAGCTCCTACCGGGACAGTCGGAATTCACCCCTCCACTTT

J gene: TRBJ1-2
clone size: NA
V gene: TRBV11-2
D gene: NA
CDR3 protein: CASSLFSGDYGYTF
CDR3 DNA: TGTGCCAGCAGCTTATTTTCTGGGGACTATGGCTACACCTTC

J gene: TRBJ2-3
clone size: few
V gene: TRBV7-9
D gene: NA
CDR3 protein: CASSLALGLDTQYF
CDR3 DNA: TGTGCCAGCAGCTTAGCGCTCGGACTCGATACGCAGTATTTT

J gene: TRBJ1-3
clone size: many
V gene: TRBV20-1
D gene: NA
CDR3 protein: CSARSAGNTIYF
CDR3 DNA: TGCAGTGCTCGATCGGCTGGAAACACCATATATTTT

J gene: TRBJ2-7
clone size: few
V gene: TRBV7-6
D gene: NA
CDR3 protein: CASSLAPTAEQYF
CDR3 DNA: TGTGCCAGCAGCTTAGCGCCGACAGCTGAGCAGTACTTC

J gene: TRBJ1-2
clone size: few
V gene: TRBV4-1
D gene: NA
CDR3 protein: CASSQSGGVGYTF
CDR3 DNA: TGCGCCAGCAGCCAATCGGGGGGGGTTGGCTACACCTTC

J gene: TRBJ2-1
clone size: few
V gene: TRBV14
D gene: TRBD2
CDR3 protein: CASSQDPIGLAGGPWNMYEQFF
CDR3 DNA: TGTGCCAGCAGCCAAGATCCGATTGGACTAGCGGGAGGGCCCTGGAACATGTATGAGCAGTTCTTC

J gene: TRBJ1-5
clone size: few
V gene: TRBV6-2/TRBV6-3
D gene: TRBD1
CDR3 protein: CASSKQGPSNQPQHF
CDR3 DNA: TGTGCCAGCAGTAAACAGGGGCCGAGCAATCAGCCCCAGCATTTT

J gene: TRBJ1-1
clone size: NA
V gene: TRBV6-5
D gene: TRBD1
CDR3 protein: CASGQGVGTEAFF
CDR3 DNA: TGTGCCAGCGGTCAGGGGGTCGGGACTGAAGCTTTCTTT

J gene: TRBJ2-2
clone size: NA
V gene: TRBV7-2
D gene: NA
CDR3 protein: CASSKYAQGTGELFF
CDR3 DNA: TGTGCCAGCAGCAAATATGCCCAAGGGACCGGGGAGCTGTTTTTT

J gene: TRBJ1-1
clone size: NA
V gene: TRBV2
D gene: NA
CDR3 protein: CASTGEMNTEAFF
CDR3 DNA: TGTGCCAGCACGGGGGAAATGAACACTGAAGCTTTCTTT

J gene: TRBJ2-7
clone size: NA
V gene: TRBV18
D gene: NA
CDR3 protein: CASSPRGQGSGTLKYYEQYF
CDR3 DNA: TGTGCCAGCTCACCACGGGGGCAAGGGTCTGGGACACTCAAATACTACGAGCAGTACTTC

J gene: TRBJ2-2
clone size: NA
V gene: TRBV24-1
D gene: TRBD2
CDR3 protein: CATSLAGVGELFF
CDR3 DNA: TGTGCCACCAGTCTAGCGGGAGTCGGGGAGCTGTTTTTT

J gene: TRBJ2-1
clone size: NA
V gene: TRBV12-3/TRBV12-4
D gene: TRBD2
CDR3 protein: CASGPGTSGERAYNEQFF
CDR3 DNA: TGTGCCAGCGGACCCGGGACTAGCGGTGAGAGGGCCTACAATGAGCAGTTCTTC

J gene: TRBJ2-2
clone size: few
V gene: TRBV24-1
D gene: NA
CDR3 protein: CATSEVGDGELFF
CDR3 DNA: TGTGCCACCAGTGAGGTCGGGGACGGGGAGCTGTTTTTT

J gene: TRBJ1-2
clone size: many
V gene: TRBV24-1
D gene: NA
CDR3 protein: CATSVGGHGYTF
CDR3 DNA: TGTGCCACCTCTGTTGGCGGGCACGGCTACACCTTC

J gene: TRBJ1-1
clone size: few
V gene: TRBV11-2
D gene: TRBD1
CDR3 protein: CASSGTGNEAFF
CDR3 DNA: TGTGCCAGCAGCGGGACAGGCAATGAAGCTTTCTTT

J gene: TRBJ1-3
clone size: once
V gene: TRBV2
D gene: NA
CDR3 protein: CASSASDFSGNTIYF
CDR3 DNA: TGTGCCAGCAGTGCCAGCGATTTCTCTGGAAACACCATATATTTT

J gene: TRBJ2-3
clone size: NA
V gene: TRBV18
D gene: TRBD2
CDR3 protein: CASSPGLAGFGGTDTQYF
CDR3 DNA: TGTGCCAGCTCACCAGGACTAGCGGGGTTCGGTGGCACAGATACGCAGTATTTT

J gene: TRBJ2-1
clone size: few
V gene: TRBV7-2
D gene: TRBD2
CDR3 protein: CASRPPGLAGHEQFF
CDR3 DNA: TGTGCCAGCAGACCTCCGGGACTAGCGGGCCATGAGCAGTTCTTC

J gene: TRBJ2-1
clone size: NA
V gene: TRBV6-2/TRBV6-3
D gene: TRBD1
CDR3 protein: CASRGTGGSNEQFF
CDR3 DNA: TGTGCCAGCAGGGGGACAGGGGGCTCCAATGAGCAGTTCTTC

J gene: TRBJ2-3
clone size: NA
V gene: TRBV7-2
D gene: NA
CDR3 protein: CASSLVAHTDTQYF
CDR3 DNA: TGTGCCAGCAGCTTAGTTGCTCATACAGATACGCAGTATTTT

J gene: TRBJ2-1
clone size: few
V gene: TRBV19
D gene: NA
CDR3 protein: CASNPGTGDYNEQFF
CDR3 DNA: TGTGCCAGTAACCCCGGGACGGGAGACTACAATGAGCAGTTCTTC

J gene: TRBJ2-3
clone size: few
V gene: TRBV4-3
D gene: NA
CDR3 protein: CASSQDIRDSTDTQYF
CDR3 DNA: TGCGCCAGCAGCCAAGATATCCGGGACAGCACAGATACGCAGTATTTT

J gene: TRBJ2-1
clone size: NA
V gene: TRBV7-9
D gene: NA
CDR3 protein: CASSLEQHSYNEQFF
CDR3 DNA: TGTGCCAGCAGCTTAGAGCAGCACTCCTACAATGAGCAGTTCTTC

J gene: TRBJ1-2
clone size: NA
V gene: TRBV19
D gene: NA
CDR3 protein: CASSIATVSVYGYTF
CDR3 DNA: TGTGCCAGTAGTATAGCGACAGTGAGCGTGTATGGCTACACCTTC

J gene: TRBJ1-1
clone size: NA
V gene: TRBV20-1
D gene: NA
CDR3 protein: CSARAGVDMNTEAFF
CDR3 DNA: TGCAGTGCTAGGGCGGGGGTCGACATGAACACTGAAGCTTTCTTT

J gene: TRBJ2-7
clone size: NA
V gene: TRBV4-3
D gene: TRBD2
CDR3 protein: CASSQALAGALGEQYF
CDR3 DNA: TGCGCCAGCAGCCAGGCTCTAGCGGGCGCTCTGGGAGAGCAGTACTTC

J gene: TRBJ2-3
clone size: few
V gene: TRBV9
D gene: NA
CDR3 protein: CASSQGVTDTQYF
CDR3 DNA: TGTGCCAGCTCCCAAGGGGTCACAGATACGCAGTATTTT

J gene: TRBJ2-6
clone size: few
V gene: TRBV6-5
D gene: NA
CDR3 protein: CASSYLPGSGANVLTF
CDR3 DNA: TGTGCCAGCAGTTACCTCCCCGGATCTGGGGCCAACGTCCTGACTTTC

J gene: TRBJ1-2
clone size: few
V gene: TRBV7-9
D gene: NA
CDR3 protein: CASRQGVGGQNYGYTF
CDR3 DNA: TGTGCCAGTCGCCAAGGGGTAGGTGGACAGAACTATGGCTACACCTTC

J gene: TRBJ2-7
clone size: NA
V gene: TRBV4-3
D gene: TRBD2
CDR3 protein: CASSQGTSGRYEQYF
CDR3 DNA: TGCGCCAGCAGCCAAGGGACTAGCGGTCGCTACGAGCAGTACTTC

J gene: TRBJ2-7
clone size: NA
V gene: TRBV24-1
D gene: NA
CDR3 protein: CATSDSTSPKDYEQYF
CDR3 DNA: TGTGCCACCAGTGACTCGACTAGTCCTAAGGACTACGAGCAGTACTTC

J gene: TRBJ2-7
clone size: few
V gene: TRBV9
D gene: NA
CDR3 protein: CASSVGNRVYEQYF
CDR3 DNA: TGTGCCAGCAGCGTAGGAAACCGAGTCTACGAGCAGTACTTC